The rows below give T cell receptor beta chains drawn from one sample of a study of T cells expressing NK-cell markers. Each CDR3 protein gets one entry in TCRdb, which reprocessed the 5' RACE reads and gives no DNA. In all, the sample yields roughly 430,000 distinct CDR3 sequences. Sequenced: blood T cells: a sorted CD56 or NKG2C T cell subset, CD4+ or CD8+ T cells, or bulk PBMC T cells (not recorded which). The receptors come from a woman aged 18-70 years in good health. Both conserved end residues are part of each CDR3. The order of the fields is J gene, V gene, CDR3 protein.

TRBJ2-5,TRBV29-1,CSAGTGVGETQYF
TRBJ2-6,TRBV5-5,CASSFLASGANVLTF
TRBJ2-3,TRBV5-6,CASSLGVAGIVSTDTQYF
TRBJ2-2,TRBV29-1,CSFWGGVGELFF
TRBJ2-7,TRBV3-1,CASSQEPGGISYEQYF
TRBJ2-2,TRBV2,CASSGVIANTGELFF
TRBJ2-3,TRBV30,CAWSGVRGGDTQYF
TRBJ1-1,TRBV19,CASQGTSALTTEAFF
TRBJ2-3,TRBV12-3/TRBV12-4,CASSHKDTQYF
TRBJ2-1,TRBV6-5,CASSYPDLAGGGAEQFF
TRBJ2-1,TRBV9,CASSVGLAGVVGEQFF
TRBJ2-1,TRBV27,CASSWTGGGEQFF
TRBJ1-1,TRBV6-2/TRBV6-3,CASSRTTEAFF
TRBJ1-2,TRBV6-5,CASSYSMPGPNYGYTF
TRBJ1-5,TRBV20-1,CSARAPTGGQPQHF
TRBJ2-2,TRBV6-1,CASSRDYNTGELFF
TRBJ1-6,TRBV10-3,CAISESNQGGSPLHF
TRBJ1-1,TRBV12-3/TRBV12-4,CASMGQGSNTEAFF
TRBJ1-2,TRBV19,CASSPRDMSDPVLSNYGYTF
TRBJ2-3,TRBV7-2,CASSLELADNTDTQYF
TRBJ2-1,TRBV20-1,CSAGGGQPYNEQFF
TRBJ2-7,TRBV20-1,CSARTAGVGEQYF
TRBJ2-5,TRBV5-1,CASSSKGTGSQETQYF
TRBJ2-1,TRBV5-1,CASGGTSGINEQFF
TRBJ2-3,TRBV24-1,CATSDRTSEVDTQYF
TRBJ1-1,TRBV19,CASSHGTGNTEAFF
TRBJ2-7,TRBV7-2,CASSLANYEQYF
TRBJ1-1,TRBV28,CASSPHMGGSEAFF
TRBJ2-5,TRBV6-2/TRBV6-3,CASSYSWLASETQYF
TRBJ2-3,TRBV20-1,CSARKAIRGDTQYF
TRBJ2-7,TRBV15,CATSRDTGSSYEQYF
TRBJ2-4,TRBV20-1,CSASGRRSPVDIQYF
TRBJ1-1,TRBV25-1,CASRRLNTEAFF
TRBJ2-7,TRBV25-1,CASSAWSSDYWNEQYF
TRBJ2-4,TRBV20-1,CSARVRLAGAKNIQYF
TRBJ1-1,TRBV7-2,CASSDHRGPTEAFF
TRBJ2-3,TRBV7-6,CASSLVPADTQYF
TRBJ2-1,TRBV3-1,CASRSGLAGGPAYNEQFF
TRBJ2-2,TRBV7-9,CASTPLAGGYTGELFF
TRBJ1-2,TRBV6-5,CASSYSVVGLGYTF
TRBJ2-1,TRBV12-3/TRBV12-4,CASSRARSNEQFF
TRBJ1-4,TRBV12-3/TRBV12-4,CASSPTGTNEKLFF
TRBJ2-3,TRBV5-1,CASSFTSERTDTQYF
TRBJ2-3,TRBV7-3,CASSPARAHTQYF
TRBJ2-5,TRBV6-1,CALSRASVQETQYF
TRBJ2-1,TRBV20-1,CSATGPASTYNEQFF
TRBJ2-1,TRBV7-2,CASSFTGTNNEQFF
TRBJ2-3,TRBV20-1,CSARPPLAGTSDTQYF
TRBJ1-4,TRBV9,CASSDAGTGDEKLFF
TRBJ2-3,TRBV12-3/TRBV12-4,CASSEGGTTDTQYF
TRBJ1-2,TRBV20-1,CSAREQNYGYTF
TRBJ2-1,TRBV5-1,CASSLLGRATYNEQFF